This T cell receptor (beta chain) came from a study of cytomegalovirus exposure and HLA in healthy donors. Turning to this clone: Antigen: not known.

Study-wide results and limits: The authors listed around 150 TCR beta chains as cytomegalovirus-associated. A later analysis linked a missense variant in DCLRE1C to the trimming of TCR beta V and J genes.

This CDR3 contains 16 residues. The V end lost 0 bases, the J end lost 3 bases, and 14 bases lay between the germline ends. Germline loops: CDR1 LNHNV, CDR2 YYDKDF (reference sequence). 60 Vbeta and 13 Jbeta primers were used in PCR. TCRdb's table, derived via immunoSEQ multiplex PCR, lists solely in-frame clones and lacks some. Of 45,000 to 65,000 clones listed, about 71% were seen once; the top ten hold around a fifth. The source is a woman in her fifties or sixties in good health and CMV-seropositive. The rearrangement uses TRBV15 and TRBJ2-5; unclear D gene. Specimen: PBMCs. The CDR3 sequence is CATSRDRPGGEETQYF. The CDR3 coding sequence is TGTGCCACCAGCAGAGACCGGCCCGGCGGAGAAGAGACCCAGTACTTC.